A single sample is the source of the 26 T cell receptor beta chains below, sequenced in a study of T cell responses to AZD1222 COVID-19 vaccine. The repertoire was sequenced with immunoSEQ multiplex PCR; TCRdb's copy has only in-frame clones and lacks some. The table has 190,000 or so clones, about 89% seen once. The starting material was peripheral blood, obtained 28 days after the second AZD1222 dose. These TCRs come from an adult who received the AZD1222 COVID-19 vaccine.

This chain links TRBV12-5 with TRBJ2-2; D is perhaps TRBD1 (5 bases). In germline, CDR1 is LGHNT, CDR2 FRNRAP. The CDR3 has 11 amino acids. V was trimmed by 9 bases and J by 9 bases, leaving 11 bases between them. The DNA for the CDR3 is TGTGCTAGCGGTGTGGACAGGGAGCTGTTTTTT. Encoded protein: CASGVDRELFF.

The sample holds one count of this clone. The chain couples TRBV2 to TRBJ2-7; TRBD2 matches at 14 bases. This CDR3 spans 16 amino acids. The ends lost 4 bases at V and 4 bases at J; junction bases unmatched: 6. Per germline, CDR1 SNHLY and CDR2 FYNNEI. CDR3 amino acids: CASSGTSGRSQYEQYF. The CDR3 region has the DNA TGTGCCAGCAGTGGGACTAGCGGGAGGAGTCAGTACGAGCAGTACTTC.

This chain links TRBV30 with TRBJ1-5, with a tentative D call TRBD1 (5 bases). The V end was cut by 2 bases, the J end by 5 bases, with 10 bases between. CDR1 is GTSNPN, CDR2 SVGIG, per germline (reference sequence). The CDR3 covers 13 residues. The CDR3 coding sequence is TGTGCCTGGAGTTACCAGGGATATCAGCCCCAGCATTTT. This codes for CAWSYQGYQPQHF.

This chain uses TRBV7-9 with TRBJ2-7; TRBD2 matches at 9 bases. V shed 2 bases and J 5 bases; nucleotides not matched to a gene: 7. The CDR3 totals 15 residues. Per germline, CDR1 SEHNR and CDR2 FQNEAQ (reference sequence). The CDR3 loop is CASSLSLAGWNEQYF. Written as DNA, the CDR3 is TGTGCCAGCAGCTTAAGTCTAGCGGGATGGAACGAGCAGTACTTC.

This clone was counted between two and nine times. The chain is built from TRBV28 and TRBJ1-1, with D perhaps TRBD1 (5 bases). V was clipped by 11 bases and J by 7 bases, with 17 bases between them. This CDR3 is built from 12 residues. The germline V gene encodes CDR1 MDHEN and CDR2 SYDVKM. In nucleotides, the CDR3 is TGTGCCTTGGGGACGGGTAAGGTTGAAGCTTTCTTT. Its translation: CALGTGKVEAFF.

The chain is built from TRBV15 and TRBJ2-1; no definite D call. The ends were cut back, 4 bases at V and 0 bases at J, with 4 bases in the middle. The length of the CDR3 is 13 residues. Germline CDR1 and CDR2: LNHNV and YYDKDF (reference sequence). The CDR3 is CATSIYSYNEQFF. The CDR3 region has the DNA TGTGCCACCAGCATATACTCCTACAATGAGCAGTTCTTC. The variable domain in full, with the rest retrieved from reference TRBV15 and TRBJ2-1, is DAMVIQNPRYQVTQFGKPVTLSCSQTLNHNVMYWYQQKSSQAPKLLFHYYDKDFNNEADTPDNFQSRRPNTSFCFLDIRSPGLGDTAMYLCATSIYSYNEQFFGPGTRLTVL.

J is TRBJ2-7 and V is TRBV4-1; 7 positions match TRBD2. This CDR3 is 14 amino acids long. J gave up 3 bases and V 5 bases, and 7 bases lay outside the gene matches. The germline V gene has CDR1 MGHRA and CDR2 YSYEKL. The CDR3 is CASSSGLLNYEQYF. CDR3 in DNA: TGCGCCAGCAGCTCGGGACTACTTAACTACGAGCAGTACTTC.

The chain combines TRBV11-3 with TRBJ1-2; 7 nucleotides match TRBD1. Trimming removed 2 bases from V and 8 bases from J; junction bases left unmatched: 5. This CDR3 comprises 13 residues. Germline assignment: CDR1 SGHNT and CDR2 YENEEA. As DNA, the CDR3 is TGTGCCAGCAGCTTAAAGGGGGCCAGGGGCTACACCTTC. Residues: CASSLKGARGYTF.

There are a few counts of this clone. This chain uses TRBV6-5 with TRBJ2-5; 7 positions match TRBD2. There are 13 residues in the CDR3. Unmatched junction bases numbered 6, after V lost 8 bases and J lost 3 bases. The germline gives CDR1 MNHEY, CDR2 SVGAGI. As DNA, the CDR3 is TGTGCCAGCTTGGAGGGAGGGAAAGAGACCCAGTACTTC. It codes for CASLEGGKETQYF.

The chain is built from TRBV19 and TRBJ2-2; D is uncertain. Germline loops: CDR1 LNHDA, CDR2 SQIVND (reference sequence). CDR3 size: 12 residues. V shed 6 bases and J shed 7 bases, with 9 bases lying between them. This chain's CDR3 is CASRLDGGELFF. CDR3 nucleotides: TGTGCCAGTAGGTTAGACGGCGGGGAGCTGTTTTTT.

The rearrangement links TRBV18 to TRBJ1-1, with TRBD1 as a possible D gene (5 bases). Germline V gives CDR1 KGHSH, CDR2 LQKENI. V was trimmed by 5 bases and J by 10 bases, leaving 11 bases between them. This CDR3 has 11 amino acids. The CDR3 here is CASSGRAGAFF. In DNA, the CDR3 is TGTGCCAGCTCAGGCAGGGCGGGAGCTTTCTTT.

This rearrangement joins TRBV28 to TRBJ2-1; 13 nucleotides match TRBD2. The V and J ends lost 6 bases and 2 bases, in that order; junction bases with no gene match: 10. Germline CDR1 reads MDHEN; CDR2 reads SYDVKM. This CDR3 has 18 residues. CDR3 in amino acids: CASRLRTSGRLPYNEQFF. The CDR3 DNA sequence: TGTGCCAGCAGACTACGGACTAGCGGGAGATTGCCCTACAATGAGCAGTTCTTC.

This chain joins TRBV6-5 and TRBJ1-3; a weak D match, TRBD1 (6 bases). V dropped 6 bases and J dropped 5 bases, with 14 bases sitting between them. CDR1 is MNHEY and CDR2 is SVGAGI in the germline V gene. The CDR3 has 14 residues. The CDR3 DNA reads TGTGCCAGCAGCCAGGACAGACAAAGAAACACCATATATTTT. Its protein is CASSQDRQRNTIYF.

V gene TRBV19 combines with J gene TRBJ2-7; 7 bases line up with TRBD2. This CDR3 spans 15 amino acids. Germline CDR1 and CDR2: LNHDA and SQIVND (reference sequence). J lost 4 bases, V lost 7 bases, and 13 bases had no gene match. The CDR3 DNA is TGTGCCAGTAAACCGTCCGGGGAGGGCCCTTACGAGCAGTACTTC. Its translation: CASKPSGEGPYEQYF.

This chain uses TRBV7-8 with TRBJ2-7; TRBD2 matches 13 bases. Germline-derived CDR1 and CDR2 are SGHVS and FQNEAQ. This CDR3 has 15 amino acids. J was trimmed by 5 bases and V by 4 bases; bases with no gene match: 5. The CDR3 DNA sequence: TGTGCCAGCAGCTCGACTAGCGGGAGGTCCCACGAGCAGTACTTC. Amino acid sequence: CASSSTSGRSHEQYF.

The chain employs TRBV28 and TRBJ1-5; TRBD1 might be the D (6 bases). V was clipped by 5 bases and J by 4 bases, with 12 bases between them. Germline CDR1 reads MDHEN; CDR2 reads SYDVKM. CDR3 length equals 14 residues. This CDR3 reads CASSGRGGNQPQHF. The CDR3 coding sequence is TGTGCCAGCAGTGGAAGGGGGGGTAATCAGCCCCAGCATTTT. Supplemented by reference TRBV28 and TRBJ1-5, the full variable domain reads DVKVTQSSRYLVKRTGEKVFLECVQDMDHENMFWYRQDPGLGLRLIYFSYDVKMKEKGDIPEGYSVSREKKERFSLILESASTNQTSMYLCASSGRGGNQPQHFGDGTRLSIL.

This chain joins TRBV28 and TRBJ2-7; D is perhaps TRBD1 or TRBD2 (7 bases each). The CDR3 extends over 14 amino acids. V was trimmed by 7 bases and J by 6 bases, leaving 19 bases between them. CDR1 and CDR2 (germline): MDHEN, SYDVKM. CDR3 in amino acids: CASILSGRGGEQYF. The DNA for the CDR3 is TGTGCCAGCATCCTATCGGGCAGGGGGGGCGAGCAGTACTTC.

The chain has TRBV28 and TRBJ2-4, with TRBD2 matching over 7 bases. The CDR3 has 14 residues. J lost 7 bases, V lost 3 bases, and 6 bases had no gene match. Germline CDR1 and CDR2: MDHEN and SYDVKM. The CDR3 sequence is CASSFSRLANIQYF. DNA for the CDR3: TGTGCCAGCAGTTTCTCCCGACTAGCCAACATTCAGTACTTC.

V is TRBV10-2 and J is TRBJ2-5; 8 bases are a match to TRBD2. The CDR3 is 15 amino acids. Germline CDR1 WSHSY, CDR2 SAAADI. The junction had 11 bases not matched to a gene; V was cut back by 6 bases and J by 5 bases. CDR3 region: CASRGAGVLGETQYF. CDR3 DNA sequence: TGCGCCAGCAGAGGAGCGGGAGTCTTGGGGGAGACCCAGTACTTC.

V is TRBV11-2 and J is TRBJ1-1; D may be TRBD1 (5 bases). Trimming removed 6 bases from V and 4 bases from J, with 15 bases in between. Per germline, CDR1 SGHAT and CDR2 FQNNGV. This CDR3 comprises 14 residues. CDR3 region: CASSSPGRRTEAFF. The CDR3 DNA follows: TGTGCCAGCAGTTCCCCGGGACGTCGCACTGAAGCTTTCTTT.

CDR3 DNA sequence: TGTGCCAGCAGCCCCCGGACAGGGCGCCGAACTCTAGGAGCCACTGAAGCTTTCTTT. Translating gives CASSPRTGRRTLGATEAFF. This chain joins TRBV3-1 (or the pseudogene TRBV3-2) and TRBJ1-1; 8 bases fit TRBD1. V was clipped by 4 bases and J by 4 bases; unmatched bases: 20. This CDR3 comprises 19 residues. Germline loops: CDR1 LGHDT, CDR2 YNNKEL (reference sequence).

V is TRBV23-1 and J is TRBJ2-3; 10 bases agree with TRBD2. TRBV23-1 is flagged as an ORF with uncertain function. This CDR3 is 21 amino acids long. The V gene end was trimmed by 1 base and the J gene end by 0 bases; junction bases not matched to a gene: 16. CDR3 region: CASSQLTGTSGRGTSTDTQYF. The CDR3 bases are TGCGCCAGCAGTCAATTGACAGGGACCAGCGGGAGGGGGACTAGCACAGATACGCAGTATTTT.

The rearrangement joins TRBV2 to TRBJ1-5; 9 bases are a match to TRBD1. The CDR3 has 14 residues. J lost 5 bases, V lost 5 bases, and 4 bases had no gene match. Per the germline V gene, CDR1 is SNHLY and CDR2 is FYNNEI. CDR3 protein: CASSPRDRDQPQHF. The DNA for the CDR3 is TGTGCCAGCAGTCCCCGGGACAGGGATCAGCCCCAGCATTTT.

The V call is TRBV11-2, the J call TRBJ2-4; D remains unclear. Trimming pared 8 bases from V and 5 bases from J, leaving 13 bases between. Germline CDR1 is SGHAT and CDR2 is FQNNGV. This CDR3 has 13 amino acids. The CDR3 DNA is TGTGCCAGCCAAGGGCCGTTGGAAAACATTCAGTACTTC. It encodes CASQGPLENIQYF.

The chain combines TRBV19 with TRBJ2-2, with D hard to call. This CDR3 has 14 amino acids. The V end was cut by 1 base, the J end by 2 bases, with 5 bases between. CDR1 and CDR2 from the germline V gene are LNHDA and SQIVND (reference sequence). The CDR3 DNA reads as TGTGCCAGTAGTATAGGCCAAAACACCGGGGAGCTGTTTTTT. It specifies CASSIGQNTGELFF.

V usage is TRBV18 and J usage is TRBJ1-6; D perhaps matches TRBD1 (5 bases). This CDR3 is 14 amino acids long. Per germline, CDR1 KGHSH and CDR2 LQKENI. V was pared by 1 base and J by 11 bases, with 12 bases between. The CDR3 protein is CASSPLAGKAPLHF. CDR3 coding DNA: TGTGCCAGCTCACCACTGGCAGGGAAAGCACCCCTCCACTTT.